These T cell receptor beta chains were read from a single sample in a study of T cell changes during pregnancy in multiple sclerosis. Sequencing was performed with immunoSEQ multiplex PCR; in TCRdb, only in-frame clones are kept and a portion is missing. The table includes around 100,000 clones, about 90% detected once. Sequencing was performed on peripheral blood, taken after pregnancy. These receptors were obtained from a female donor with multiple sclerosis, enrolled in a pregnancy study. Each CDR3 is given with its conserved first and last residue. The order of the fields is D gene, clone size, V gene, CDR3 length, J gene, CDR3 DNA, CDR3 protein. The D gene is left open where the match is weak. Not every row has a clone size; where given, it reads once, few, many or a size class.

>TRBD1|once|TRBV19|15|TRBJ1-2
TGTGCCAGTAGTACTGAGACAGGGCAGAACTATGGCTACACCTTC
CASSTETGQNYGYTF
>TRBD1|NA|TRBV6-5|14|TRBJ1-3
TGTGCCAGCAGTTACGACAGGGAAGGAAACACCATATATTTT
CASSYDREGNTIYF
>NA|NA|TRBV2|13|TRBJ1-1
TGTGCCAGCACGCTTCGAGGGAGCGCTGAAGCTTTCTTT
CASTLRGSAEAFF
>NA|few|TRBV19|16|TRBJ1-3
TGTGCCAGTAGCCCGGGAGGGGCCCGCTCTGGAAACACCATATATTTT
CASSPGGARSGNTIYF
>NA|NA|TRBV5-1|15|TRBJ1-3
TGCGCCAGCAGCGAGTACACAGGGACTGGAAACACCATATATTTT
CASSEYTGTGNTIYF
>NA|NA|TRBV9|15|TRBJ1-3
TGTGCCAGCAGCCCAGGGGCTAGGTCTGGAAACACCATATATTTT
CASSPGARSGNTIYF
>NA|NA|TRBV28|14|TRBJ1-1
TGTGCCAGCAGGGAGGGCAGGCAGGACACTGAAGCTTTCTTT
CASREGRQDTEAFF
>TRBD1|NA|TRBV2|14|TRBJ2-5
TGTGCCAGCAGCTCTAGACAGGGGATGGAGACCCAGTACTTC
CASSSRQGMETQYF
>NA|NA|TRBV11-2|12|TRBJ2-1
TGTGCCAGCGGCGGGACTTACAATGAGCAGTTCTTC
CASGGTYNEQFF
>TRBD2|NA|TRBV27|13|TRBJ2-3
TGTGCCAGCACCCGGACTAGCGGGGATACGCAGTATTTT
CASTRTSGDTQYF